This T cell receptor (beta chain) was recovered during a study of blood T cells in healthy people across ages. Then a second PCR, running roughly 7 to 12 cycles, was carried out with a sample-barcoded 5' primer and a J-beta primer mix. Each CDR3 protein gets one entry after TCRdb re-called the 5' RACE reads with MiXCR. In the table there are some 1.8 million distinct CDR3 sequences, roughly two fifths of which are singletons. Concerning this clonotype: Its antigen is unknown.

Trimming pared 3 bases from V and 10 bases from J, leaving 17 bases between. This CDR3 is built from 14 residues. The study's findings and limits: It was held that the diversity estimates obtained from one million T cells were underestimates. It was the long-lived donors that had more naive CD4+ cells and higher diversity than aged donors.

The V call is TRBV12-3 or TRBV12-4, the J call TRBJ2-3; TRBD1 is a possible D gene (5 bases). The specimen sequenced was blood. This TCR came from a human donor in good health. The CDR3: CASSFSQGLEAQYF. CDR3 sequence (DNA): TGTGCCAGCAGTTTCTCCCAGGGTTTAGAGGCGCAGTATTTT.